The present T cell receptor (beta chain) was sequenced within a study of beta chain features in type 1 diabetes. Expressed TCRB transcripts were sequenced because the isolated RNA had all been reverse transcribed beforehand. TCRdb's copy holds only in-frame clones and misses some; the assay was immunoSEQ multiplex PCR. The sample has 200,000 to 250,000 clones, around a quarter seen once. The CDR3 covers 13 residues. The V end lost 3 bases, the J end lost 3 bases, and 8 bases lay between the germline ends. This clone has only a few counts. The chain recombines TRBV23-1 with TRBJ2-5; D is ambiguous. TRBV23-1 counts as an open reading frame of uncertain function. Sequencing was carried out using central memory CD4+ T cells from blood. The sequence came from a man younger than 45 in good health. The CDR3 DNA reads as TGCGCCAGCAGTCAGGGAAAGAAAGAGACCCAGTACTTC. Translated: CASSQGKKETQYF.